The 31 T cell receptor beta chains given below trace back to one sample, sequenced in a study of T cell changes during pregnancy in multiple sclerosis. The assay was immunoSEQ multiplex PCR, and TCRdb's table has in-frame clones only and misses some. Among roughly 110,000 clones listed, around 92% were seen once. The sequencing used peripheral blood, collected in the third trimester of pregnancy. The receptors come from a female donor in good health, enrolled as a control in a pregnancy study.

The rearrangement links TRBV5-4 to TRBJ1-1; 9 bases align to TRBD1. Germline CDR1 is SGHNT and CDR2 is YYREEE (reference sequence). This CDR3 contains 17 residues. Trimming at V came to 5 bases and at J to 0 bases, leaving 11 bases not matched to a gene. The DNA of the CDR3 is TGTGCCAGCAGAACCGGGGGACAGGGCATCATGAACACTGAAGCTTTCTTT. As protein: CASRTGGQGIMNTEAFF.

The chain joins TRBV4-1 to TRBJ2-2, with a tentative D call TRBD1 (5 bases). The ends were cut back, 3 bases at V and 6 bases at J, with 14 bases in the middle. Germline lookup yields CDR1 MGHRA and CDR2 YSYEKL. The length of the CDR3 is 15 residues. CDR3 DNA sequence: TGCGCCAGCAGCCAGACAAGGGGCAGCGCCGGGGAGCTGTTTTTT. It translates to CASSQTRGSAGELFF.

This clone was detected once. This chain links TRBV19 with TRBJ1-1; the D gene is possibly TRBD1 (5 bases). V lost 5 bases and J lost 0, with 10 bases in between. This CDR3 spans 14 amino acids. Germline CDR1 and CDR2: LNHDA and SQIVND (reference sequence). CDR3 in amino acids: CASSHGQMNTEAFF. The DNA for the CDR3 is TGTGCCAGTAGTCATGGACAAATGAACACTGAAGCTTTCTTT.

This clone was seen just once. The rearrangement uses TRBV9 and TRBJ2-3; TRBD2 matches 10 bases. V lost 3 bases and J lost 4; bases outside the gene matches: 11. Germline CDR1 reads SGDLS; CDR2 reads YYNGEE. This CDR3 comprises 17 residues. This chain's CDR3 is CASSDPERGGLSDTQYF. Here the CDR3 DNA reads TGTGCCAGCAGCGACCCAGAGCGGGGGGGCCTGTCAGATACGCAGTATTTT.

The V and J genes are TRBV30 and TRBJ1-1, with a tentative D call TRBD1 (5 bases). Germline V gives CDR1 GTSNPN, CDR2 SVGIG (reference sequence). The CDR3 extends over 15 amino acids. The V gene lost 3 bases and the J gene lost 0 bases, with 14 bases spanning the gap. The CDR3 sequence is CAWRGVDRMNTEAFF. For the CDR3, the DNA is TGTGCCTGGAGAGGGGTAGACAGAATGAACACTGAAGCTTTCTTT.

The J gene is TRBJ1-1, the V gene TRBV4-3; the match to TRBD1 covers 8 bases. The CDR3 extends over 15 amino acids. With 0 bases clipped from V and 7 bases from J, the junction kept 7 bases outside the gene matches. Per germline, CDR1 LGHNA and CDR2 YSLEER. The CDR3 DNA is TGCGCCAGCAGCCAAGATCTGGACAGGGCAGGTGAAGCTTTCTTT. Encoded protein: CASSQDLDRAGEAFF.

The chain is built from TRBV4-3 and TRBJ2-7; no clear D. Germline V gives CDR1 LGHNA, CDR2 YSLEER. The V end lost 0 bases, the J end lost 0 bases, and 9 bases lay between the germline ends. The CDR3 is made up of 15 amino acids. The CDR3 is CASSQDVRYSYEQYF. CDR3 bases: TGCGCCAGCAGCCAAGATGTCCGTTACTCCTACGAGCAGTACTTC.

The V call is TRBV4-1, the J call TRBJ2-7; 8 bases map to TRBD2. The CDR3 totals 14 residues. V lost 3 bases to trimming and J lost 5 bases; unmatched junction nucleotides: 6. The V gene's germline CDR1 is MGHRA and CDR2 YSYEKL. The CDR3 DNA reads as TGCGCCAGCAGCCAGGTAGCGGGGAGGAACGAGCAGTACTTC. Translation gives CASSQVAGRNEQYF.

The CDR3 here is CASSPDRLNSYEQYF. CDR3 bases: TGCGCCAGCAGCCCGGACAGACTAAACTCCTACGAGCAGTACTTC. This chain uses TRBV5-1 with TRBJ2-7; TRBD1 might be the D (6 bases). Trimming shortened V by 4 bases and J by 0 bases, and 14 bases separated the two germline ends. The CDR3 extends over 15 amino acids. Germline V gene lookup returns CDR1 SGHRS and CDR2 YFSETQ.

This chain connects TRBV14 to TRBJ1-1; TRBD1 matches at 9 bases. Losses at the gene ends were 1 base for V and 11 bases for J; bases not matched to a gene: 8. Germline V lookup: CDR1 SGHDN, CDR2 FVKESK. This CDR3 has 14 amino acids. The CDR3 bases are TGTGCCAGCAGCCAAGCAAGGGTGGGGACAGGGGCTTTCTTT. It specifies CASSQARVGTGAFF.

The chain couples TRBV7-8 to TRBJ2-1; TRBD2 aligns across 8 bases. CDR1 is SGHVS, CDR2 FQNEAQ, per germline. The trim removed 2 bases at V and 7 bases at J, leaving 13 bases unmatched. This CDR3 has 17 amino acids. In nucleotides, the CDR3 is TGTGCCAGCAGCTTATCCCGCGGCGGGGGGCGGATGAATGAGCAGTTCTTC. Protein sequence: CASSLSRGGGRMNEQFF.

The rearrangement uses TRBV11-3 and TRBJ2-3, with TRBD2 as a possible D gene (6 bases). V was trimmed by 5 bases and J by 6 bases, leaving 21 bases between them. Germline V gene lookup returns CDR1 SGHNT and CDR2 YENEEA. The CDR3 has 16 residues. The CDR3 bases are TGTGCCAGCAGCCAACCCCGGGAGACGACAACGGATACGCAGTATTTT. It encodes CASSQPRETTTDTQYF.

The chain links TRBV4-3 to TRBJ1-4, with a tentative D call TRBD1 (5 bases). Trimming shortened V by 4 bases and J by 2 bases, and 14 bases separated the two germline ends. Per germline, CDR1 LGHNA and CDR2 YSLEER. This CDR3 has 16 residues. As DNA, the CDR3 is TGCGCCAGCAGCCTCCAACGGGGGGTCACTAATGAAAAACTGTTTTTT. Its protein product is CASSLQRGVTNEKLFF.

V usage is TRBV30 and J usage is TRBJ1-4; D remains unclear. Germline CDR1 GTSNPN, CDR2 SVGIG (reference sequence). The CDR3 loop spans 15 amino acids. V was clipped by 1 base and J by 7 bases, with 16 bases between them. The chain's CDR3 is CAWSARWADAEKLFF. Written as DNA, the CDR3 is TGTGCCTGGAGTGCACGGTGGGCAGACGCTGAAAAACTGTTTTTT.

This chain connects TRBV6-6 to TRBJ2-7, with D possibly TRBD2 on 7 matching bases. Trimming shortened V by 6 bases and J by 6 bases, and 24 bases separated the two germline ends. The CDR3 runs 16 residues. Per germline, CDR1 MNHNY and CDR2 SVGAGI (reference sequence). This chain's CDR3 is CASRTPGGPRFGEQYF. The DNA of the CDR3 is TGTGCCAGCAGAACACCCGGGGGGCCCCGATTTGGCGAGCAGTACTTC.

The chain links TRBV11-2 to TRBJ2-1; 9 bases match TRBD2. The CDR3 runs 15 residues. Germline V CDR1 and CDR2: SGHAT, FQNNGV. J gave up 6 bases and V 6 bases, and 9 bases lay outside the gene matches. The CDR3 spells CASRSIAGVFNEQFF. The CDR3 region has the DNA TGTGCCAGCAGGTCTATAGCGGGGGTCTTCAATGAGCAGTTCTTC.

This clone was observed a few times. The CDR3 DNA reads TGTGCCTGGAGTGTCTCCAGGACAAGCTACAATGAGCAGTTCTTC. Translated, it gives CAWSVSRTSYNEQFF. V gene TRBV30 combines with J gene TRBJ2-1; a possible D gene is TRBD1 (5 bases). CDR1 is GTSNPN, CDR2 SVGIG, per germline (reference sequence). Trimming removed 0 bases from V and 3 bases from J, with 12 bases in between. This CDR3 spans 15 amino acids.

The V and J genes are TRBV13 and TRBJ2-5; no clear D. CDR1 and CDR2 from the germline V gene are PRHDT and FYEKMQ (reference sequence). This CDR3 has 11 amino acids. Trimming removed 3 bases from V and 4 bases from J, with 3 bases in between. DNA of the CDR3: TGTGCCAGCAGCTTCTTAGAGACCCAGTACTTC. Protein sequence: CASSFLETQYF. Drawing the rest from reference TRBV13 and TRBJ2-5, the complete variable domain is AAGVIQSPRHLIKEKRETATLKCYPIPRHDTVYWYQQGPGQDPQFLISFYEKMQSDKGSIPDRFSAQQFSDYHSELNMSSLELGDSALYFCASSFLETQYFGPGTRLLVL.

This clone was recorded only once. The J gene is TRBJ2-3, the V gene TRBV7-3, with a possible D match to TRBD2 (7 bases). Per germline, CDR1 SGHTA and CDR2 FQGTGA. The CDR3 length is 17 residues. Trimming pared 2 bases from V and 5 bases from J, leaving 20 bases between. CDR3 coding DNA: TGTGCCAGCAGCTTAGGGGGACGGGGGGCTTCGGGAGATACGCAGTATTTT. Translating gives CASSLGGRGASGDTQYF. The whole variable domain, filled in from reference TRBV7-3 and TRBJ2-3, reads GAGVSQTPSNKVTEKGKYVELRCDPISGHTALYWYRQSLGQGPEFLIYFQGTGAADDSGLPNDRFFAVRPEGSVSTLKIQRTERGDSAVYLCASSLGGRGASGDTQYFGPGTRLTVL.

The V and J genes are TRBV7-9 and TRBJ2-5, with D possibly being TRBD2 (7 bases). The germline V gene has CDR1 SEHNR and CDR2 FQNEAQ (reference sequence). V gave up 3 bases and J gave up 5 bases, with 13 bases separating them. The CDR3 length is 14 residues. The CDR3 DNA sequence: TGTGCCAGCAGCTTCGGGGGGCTAAGGGAGACCCAGTACTTC. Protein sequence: CASSFGGLRETQYF.

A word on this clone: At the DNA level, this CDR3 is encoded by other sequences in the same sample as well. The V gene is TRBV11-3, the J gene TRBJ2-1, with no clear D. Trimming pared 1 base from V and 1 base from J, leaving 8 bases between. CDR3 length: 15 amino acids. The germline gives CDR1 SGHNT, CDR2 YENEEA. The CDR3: CASSLGGVSYNEQFF. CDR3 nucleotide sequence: TGTGCCAGCAGCTTAGGCGGAGTGTCCTACAATGAGCAGTTCTTC.

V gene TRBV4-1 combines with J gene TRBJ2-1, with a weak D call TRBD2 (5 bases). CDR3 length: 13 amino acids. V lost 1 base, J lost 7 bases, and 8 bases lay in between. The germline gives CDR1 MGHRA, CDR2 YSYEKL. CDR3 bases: TGCGCCAGCAGCCAAGCGAGGGAGAATGAGCAGTTCTTC. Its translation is CASSQARENEQFF.

CDR3 amino acids: CASSPKISYEQYF. DNA of the CDR3: TGTGCCAGTAGCCCAAAAATCTCCTACGAGCAGTACTTC. The chain joins TRBV19 to TRBJ2-7; D ambiguous. V was cut by 6 bases and J by 0 bases, with 9 bases left in between. Germline V gene data show CDR1 as LNHDA and CDR2 as SQIVND (reference sequence). The CDR3 consists of 13 residues.

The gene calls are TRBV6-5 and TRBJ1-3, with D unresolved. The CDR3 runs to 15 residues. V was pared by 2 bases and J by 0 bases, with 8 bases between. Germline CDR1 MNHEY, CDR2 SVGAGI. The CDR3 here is CASSYEGHSGNTIYF. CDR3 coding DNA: TGTGCCAGCAGTTACGAGGGCCACTCTGGAAACACCATATATTTT.

The CDR3 region is CASSQEGGTGHYGYTF. The CDR3 DNA reads as TGCGCCAGCAGCCAAGAAGGGGGGACAGGGCACTATGGCTACACCTTC. The chain links TRBV4-3 to TRBJ1-2, with 9 nucleotides matching TRBD1. The length of the CDR3 is 16 residues. Germline V gene data show CDR1 as LGHNA and CDR2 as YSLEER. Trimming removed 0 bases from V and 3 bases from J; junction bases left unmatched: 5.

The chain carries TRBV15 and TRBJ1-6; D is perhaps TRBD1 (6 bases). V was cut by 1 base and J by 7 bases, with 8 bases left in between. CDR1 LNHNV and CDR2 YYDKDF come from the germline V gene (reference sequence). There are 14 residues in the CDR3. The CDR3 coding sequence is TGTGCCACCAGCAGAGTTCAGGGGAATTCACCCCTCCACTTT. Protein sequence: CATSRVQGNSPLHF.

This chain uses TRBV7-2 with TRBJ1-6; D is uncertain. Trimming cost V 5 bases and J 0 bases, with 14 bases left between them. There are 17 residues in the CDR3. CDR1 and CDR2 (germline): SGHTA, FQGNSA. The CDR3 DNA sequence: TGTGCCAGCAGCCCCCGGGAGACTAGCTCCTATAATTCACCCCTCCACTTT. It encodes CASSPRETSSYNSPLHF.

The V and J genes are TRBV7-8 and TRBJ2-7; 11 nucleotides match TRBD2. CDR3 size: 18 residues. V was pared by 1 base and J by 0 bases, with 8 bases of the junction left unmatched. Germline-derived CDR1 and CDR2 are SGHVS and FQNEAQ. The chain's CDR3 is CASSLVTSGGLVSYEQYF. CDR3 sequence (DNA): TGTGCCAGCAGCTTAGTTACTAGCGGGGGCCTAGTCTCCTACGAGCAGTACTTC.

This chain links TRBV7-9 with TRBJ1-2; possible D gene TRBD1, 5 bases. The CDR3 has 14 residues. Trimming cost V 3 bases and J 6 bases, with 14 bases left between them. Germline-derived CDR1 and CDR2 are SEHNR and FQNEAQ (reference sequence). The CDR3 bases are TGTGCCAGCAGCTTCGACGGGGGATGGGATGGCTACACCTTC. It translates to CASSFDGGWDGYTF.

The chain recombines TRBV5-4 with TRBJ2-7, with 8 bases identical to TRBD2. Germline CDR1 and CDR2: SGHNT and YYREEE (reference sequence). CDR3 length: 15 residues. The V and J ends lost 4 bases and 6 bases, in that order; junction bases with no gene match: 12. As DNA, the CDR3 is TGTGCCAGCAGCAGAACCGGGACTAGTACTTTCGAGCAGTACTTC. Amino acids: CASSRTGTSTFEQYF.

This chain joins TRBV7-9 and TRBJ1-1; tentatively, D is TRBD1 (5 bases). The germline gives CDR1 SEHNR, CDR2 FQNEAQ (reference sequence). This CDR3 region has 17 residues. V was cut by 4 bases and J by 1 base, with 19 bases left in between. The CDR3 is CASSSAEVRRGNTEAFF. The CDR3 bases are TGTGCCAGCAGCTCCGCTGAGGTGAGGAGGGGGAACACTGAAGCTTTCTTT.